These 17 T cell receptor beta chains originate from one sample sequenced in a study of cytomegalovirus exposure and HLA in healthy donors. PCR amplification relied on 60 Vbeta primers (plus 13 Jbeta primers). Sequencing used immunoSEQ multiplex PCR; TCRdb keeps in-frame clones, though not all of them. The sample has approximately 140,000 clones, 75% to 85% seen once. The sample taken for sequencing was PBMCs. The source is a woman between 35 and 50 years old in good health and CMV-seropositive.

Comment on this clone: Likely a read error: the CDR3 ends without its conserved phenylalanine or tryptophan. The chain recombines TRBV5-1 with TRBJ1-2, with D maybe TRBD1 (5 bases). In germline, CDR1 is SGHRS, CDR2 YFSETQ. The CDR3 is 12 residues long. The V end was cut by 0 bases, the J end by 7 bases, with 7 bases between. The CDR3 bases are TGCGCCAGCAGCTTGGGACAGAGTGGCTACACCCTC. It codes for CASSLGQSGYTL.

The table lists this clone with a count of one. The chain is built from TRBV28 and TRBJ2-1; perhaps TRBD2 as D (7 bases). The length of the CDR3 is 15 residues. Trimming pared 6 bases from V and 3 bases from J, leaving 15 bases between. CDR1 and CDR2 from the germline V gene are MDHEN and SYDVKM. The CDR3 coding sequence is TGTGCCAGCAGGAGGGGGAGGGGATACTACAATGAGCAGTTCTTC. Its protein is CASRRGRGYYNEQFF.

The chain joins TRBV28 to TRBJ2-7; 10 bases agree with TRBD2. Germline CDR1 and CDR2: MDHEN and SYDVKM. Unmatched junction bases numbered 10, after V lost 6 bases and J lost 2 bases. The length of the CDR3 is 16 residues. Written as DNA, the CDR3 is TGTGCCAGCAGCGCTCCTAGCGGGGGAACCGCCTACGAGCAGTACTTC. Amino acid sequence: CASSAPSGGTAYEQYF. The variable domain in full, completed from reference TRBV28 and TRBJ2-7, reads DVKVTQSSRYLVKRTGEKVFLECVQDMDHENMFWYRQDPGLGLRLIYFSYDVKMKEKGDIPEGYSVSREKKERFSLILESASTNQTSMYLCASSAPSGGTAYEQYFGPGTRLTVT.

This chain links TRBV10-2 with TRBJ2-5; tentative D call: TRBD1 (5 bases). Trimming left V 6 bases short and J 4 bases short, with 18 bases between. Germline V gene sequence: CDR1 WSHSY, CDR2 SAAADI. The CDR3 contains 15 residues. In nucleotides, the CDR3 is TGCGCCAGCAGCCTCGGACATTTTAAATCAGAGACCCAGTACTTC. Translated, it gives CASSLGHFKSETQYF.

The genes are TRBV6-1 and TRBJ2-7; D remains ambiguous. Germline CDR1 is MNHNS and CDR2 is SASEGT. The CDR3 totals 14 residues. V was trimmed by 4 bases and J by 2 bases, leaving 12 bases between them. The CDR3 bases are TGTGCCAGCAGTGGACTGAATGGTCCCTACGAGCAGTACTTC. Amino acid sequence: CASSGLNGPYEQYF.

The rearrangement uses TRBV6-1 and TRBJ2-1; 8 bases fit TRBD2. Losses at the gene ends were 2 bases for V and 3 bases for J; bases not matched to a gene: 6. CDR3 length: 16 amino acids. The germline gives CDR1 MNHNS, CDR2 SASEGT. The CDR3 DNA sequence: TGTGCCAGCAGTGAATGGGTTCGGGGGGGCTACAATGAGCAGTTCTTC. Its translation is CASSEWVRGGYNEQFF.

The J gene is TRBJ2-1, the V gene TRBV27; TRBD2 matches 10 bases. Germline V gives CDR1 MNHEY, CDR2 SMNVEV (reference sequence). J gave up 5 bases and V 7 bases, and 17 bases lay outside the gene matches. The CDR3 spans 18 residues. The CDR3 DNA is TGTGCCAGCAAAACCATATTCTCTAGCGGGGGATCCAACAATGAGCAGTTCTTC. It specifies CASKTIFSSGGSNNEQFF.

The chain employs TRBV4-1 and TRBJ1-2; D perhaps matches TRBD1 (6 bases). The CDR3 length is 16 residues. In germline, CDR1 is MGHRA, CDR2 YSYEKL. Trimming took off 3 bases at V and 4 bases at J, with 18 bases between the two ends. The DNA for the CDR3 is TGCGCCAGCAGCCAGAGCACAACAGGGTTGGCCTATGGCTACACCTTC. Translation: CASSQSTTGLAYGYTF.

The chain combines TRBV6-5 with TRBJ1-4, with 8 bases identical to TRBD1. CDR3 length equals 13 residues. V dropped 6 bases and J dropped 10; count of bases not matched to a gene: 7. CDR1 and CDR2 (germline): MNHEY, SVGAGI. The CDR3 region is CASSQGARGKLFF. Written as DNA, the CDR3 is TGTGCCAGCAGCCAGGGGGCGCGGGGAAAACTGTTTTTT.

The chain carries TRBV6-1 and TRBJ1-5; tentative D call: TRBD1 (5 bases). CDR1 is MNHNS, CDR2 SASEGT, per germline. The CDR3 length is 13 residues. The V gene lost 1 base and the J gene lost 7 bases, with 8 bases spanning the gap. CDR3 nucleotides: TGTGCCAGCAGTGAAGTGGAGGGGCAGCCCCAGCATTTT. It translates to CASSEVEGQPQHF.

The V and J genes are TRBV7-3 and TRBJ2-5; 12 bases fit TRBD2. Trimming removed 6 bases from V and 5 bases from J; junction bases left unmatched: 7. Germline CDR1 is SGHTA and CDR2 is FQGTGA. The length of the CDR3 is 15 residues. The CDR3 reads CASSLTSGSRETQYF. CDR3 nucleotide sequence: TGTGCCAGCAGTCTGACTAGCGGGAGTAGGGAGACCCAGTACTTC.

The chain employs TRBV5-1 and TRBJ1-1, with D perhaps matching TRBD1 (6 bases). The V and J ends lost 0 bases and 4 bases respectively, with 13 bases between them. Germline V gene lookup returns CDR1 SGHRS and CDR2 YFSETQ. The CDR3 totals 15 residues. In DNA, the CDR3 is TGCGCCAGCAGCTTGGGGGCGCGGGGGGCCACTGAAGCTTTCTTT. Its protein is CASSLGARGATEAFF.

The CDR3 loop is CASSVLAADTQYF. CDR3 DNA: TGTGCCAGCAGTGTACTAGCCGCAGATACGCAGTATTTT. V and J are TRBV2 and TRBJ2-3; TRBD2 is a possible D gene (6 bases). This CDR3 region has 13 residues. V dropped 4 bases and J dropped 4 bases, with 9 bases sitting between them. The germline gives CDR1 SNHLY, CDR2 FYNNEI.

The CDR3 spells CASSLFQGKADGYTF. DNA for the CDR3: TGTGCCAGCAGCTTGTTTCAGGGAAAGGCGGATGGCTACACCTTC. This rearrangement joins TRBV5-4 to TRBJ1-2, with D perhaps TRBD1 (5 bases). Trimming cost V 1 base and J 6 bases, with 16 bases left between them. Germline values: CDR1 SGHNT, CDR2 YYREEE (reference sequence). This CDR3 is 15 amino acids long.

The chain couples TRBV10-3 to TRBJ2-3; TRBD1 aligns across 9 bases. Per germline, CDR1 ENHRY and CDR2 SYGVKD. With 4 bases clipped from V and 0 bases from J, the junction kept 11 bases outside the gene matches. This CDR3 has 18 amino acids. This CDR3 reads CAISVEKGTGSSTDTQYF. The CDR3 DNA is TGTGCCATCAGTGTCGAGAAAGGGACAGGGAGTAGCACAGATACGCAGTATTTT.

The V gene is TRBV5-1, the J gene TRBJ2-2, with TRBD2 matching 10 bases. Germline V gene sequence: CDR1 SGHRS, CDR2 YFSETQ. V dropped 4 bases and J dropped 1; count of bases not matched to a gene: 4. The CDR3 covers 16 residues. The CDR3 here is CASSNPSGRNTGELFF. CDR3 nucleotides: TGCGCCAGCAGCAACCCTAGCGGGAGGAACACCGGGGAGCTGTTTTTT.

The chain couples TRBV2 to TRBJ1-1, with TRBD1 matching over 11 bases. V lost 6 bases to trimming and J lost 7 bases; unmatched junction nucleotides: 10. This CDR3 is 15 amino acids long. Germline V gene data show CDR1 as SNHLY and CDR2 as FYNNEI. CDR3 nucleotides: TGTGCCAGCAGGACTCCGGGACAGGGGGATGATGAAGCTTTCTTT. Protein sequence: CASRTPGQGDDEAFF.